Listed below are T cell receptor beta chains from one sample, sequenced in a study of CD4+ T cells in melanoma. Measured with immunoSEQ multiplex PCR; TCRdb has only the in-frame clones, and not every one. Among over 100,000 clones listed, about 90% were seen once. Specimen: peripheral blood. All receptors come from a human donor with melanoma. CDR3s include the opening cysteine and the closing phenylalanine or tryptophan. D genes are given only for firm matches.

d_call,j_call,v_call,cdr3_length,cdr3_nt,cdr3_aa
TRBD1,TRBJ1-1,TRBV9,13,TGTGCCAGCAGCGTAAGGGGACAGGGGGAAGCTTTCTTT,CASSVRGQGEAFF
TRBD1,TRBJ1-4,TRBV11-2,16,TGTGCCAGCAGCTTAGTCGTCGGGACAGGGCCCGAAAAACTGTTTTTT,CASSLVVGTGPEKLFF
TRBD2,TRBJ2-5,TRBV5-4,16,TGTGCCAGCAGCGCGCGGACTAGCGGGGGGGTTGAGACCCAGTACTTC,CASSARTSGGVETQYF
TRBD1,TRBJ1-1,TRBV6-1,13,TGTGCCACCTCCAGGGGGCAAGGAACTGAAGCTTTCTTT,CATSRGQGTEAFF
TRBD2,TRBJ2-2,TRBV7-3,18,TGTGCCAGCAGCCCTCTAGCGGGGGGCCGGGCTAACACCGGGGAGCTGTTTTTT,CASSPLAGGRANTGELFF
-,TRBJ2-2,TRBV11-2,15,TGTGCCAGCAGCTTGGCGAACCACAACACCGGGGAGCTGTTTTTT,CASSLANHNTGELFF
TRBD1,TRBJ2-7,TRBV7-9,15,TGTGCCAGCAGCCCCCGGACAGGGCGCTGGTACGAGCAGTACTTC,CASSPRTGRWYEQYF
-,TRBJ1-2,TRBV7-2,13,TGTGCCAGCAGCCCCACAGGGACCTATGGCTACACCTTC,CASSPTGTYGYTF
-,TRBJ2-6,TRBV7-3,19,TGTGCCAGCAGCTTCCGGGACACACCTGGGTCTCTGGGGGCCAACGTCCTGACTTTC,CASSFRDTPGSLGANVLTF
-,TRBJ2-5,TRBV6-1,15,TGTGCCAGCAGTGAACCCAATGGGGGGAAAGAGACCCAGTACTTC,CASSEPNGGKETQYF
-,TRBJ1-5,TRBV6-6,14,TGTGCCAGCCGGGGGGGGGCCAGCAATCAGCCCCAGCATTTT,CASRGGASNQPQHF